A single sample gave rise to the 7 T cell receptor beta chains below, sequenced in a study of T-cell reconstitution after alpha-beta-depleted transplantation in children. Preparation of the TCRbeta library was carried out with unique molecular identifiers. TCRdb reanalysed the PCR reads using MiXCR and keeps one entry per CDR3 protein. The repertoire holds some 640,000 distinct CDR3 sequences, with approximately 15% as singletons. The sequencing used PBMCs from the stem cell graft donor, collected from the stem cell graft. These receptors all come from a human donor who donated a stem cell graft to a child with acute myeloid leukemia.

This clonotype showed up just a few times. The chain couples TRBV4-3 to TRBJ2-7; D possibly uses TRBD1 or TRBD2 (5 bases each). V shed 4 bases and J shed 3 bases, with 16 bases lying between them. The CDR3 loop spans 15 amino acids. Germline loops: CDR1 LGHNA, CDR2 YSLEER. CDR3 amino acids: CASSPEADQGYEQYF. The CDR3 DNA follows: TGCGCCAGCAGCCCGGAGGCGGACCAGGGCTACGAGCAGTACTTC.

This clonotype was seen only a few times. This chain links TRBV5-1 with TRBJ1-5; 8 bases agree with TRBD1. J was trimmed by 6 bases and V by 0 bases; bases with no gene match: 5. Germline CDR1 reads SGHRS; CDR2 reads YFSETQ. The length of the CDR3 is 15 residues. The DNA of the CDR3 is TGCGCCAGCAGCTTGGAGCCAGGGGGCGGTCAGCCCCAGCATTTT. It specifies CASSLEPGGGQPQHF. Looking up the rest from reference TRBV5-1 and TRBJ1-5 gives the full variable domain: KAGVTQTPRYLIKTRGQQVTLSCSPISGHRSVSWYQQTPGQGLQFLFEYFSETQRNKGNFPGRFSGRQFSNSRSEMNVSTLELGDSALYLCASSLEPGGGQPQHFGDGTRLSIL.

The CDR3 is CASSEPGQGNNEQFF. CDR3 sequence (DNA): TGTGCCAGCAGTGAACCCGGCCAGGGTAACAATGAGCAGTTCTTC. This chain joins TRBV25-1 and TRBJ2-1; TRBD1 might be the D (5 bases). This CDR3 is built from 15 residues. Trimming removed 2 bases from V and 5 bases from J, with 13 bases in between. CDR1 and CDR2 from the germline V gene are MGHDK and SYGVNS.

This clonotype has at least ten counts. The J gene is TRBJ2-4, the V gene TRBV29-1; weak D call: TRBD1 (5 bases). V was shortened by 0 bases and J by 1 base, with 16 bases between the two germline ends. The CDR3 runs to 17 residues. Germline V gives CDR1 SQVTM, CDR2 ANQGSEA. The CDR3 protein is CSVEDFQGQGAKNIQYF. Written as DNA, the CDR3 is TGCAGCGTTGAAGATTTCCAGGGCCAAGGTGCCAAAAACATTCAGTACTTC.

The chain uses TRBV5-6 and TRBJ2-7; TRBD1 might be the D (5 bases). CDR1 is SGHDT, CDR2 YYEEEE, per germline. The CDR3 loop spans 13 amino acids. Between the trimmed V and J ends, which lost 4 bases and 3 bases, there was a span of 11 bases. The CDR3 loop is CASSKIDSYEQYF. The CDR3 nucleotides read TGTGCCAGCAGCAAGATTGACAGCTACGAGCAGTACTTC.

This clonotype was detected many times. This chain connects TRBV29-1 to TRBJ1-3; no clear D gene. This CDR3 comprises 15 residues. In germline, CDR1 is SQVTM, CDR2 ANQGSEA. The V gene lost 8 bases and the J gene lost 0 bases, with 17 bases spanning the gap. DNA of the CDR3: TGCAGCATCATGGGTGGGCCACGCTCTGGAAACACCATATATTTT. Protein: CSIMGGPRSGNTIYF. The entire variable domain, with the rest obtained from reference TRBV29-1 and TRBJ1-3, is as follows: SAVISQKPSRDICQRGTSLTIQCQVDSQVTMMFWYRQQPGQSLTLIATANQGSEATYESGFVIDKFPISRPNLTFSTLTVSNMSPEDSSIYLCSIMGGPRSGNTIYFGEGSWLTVV.

The chain is built from TRBV20-1 and TRBJ2-1, with D perhaps matching TRBD1 or TRBD2 (5 bases each). CDR1 and CDR2 (germline): DFQATT, SNEGSKA (reference sequence). The V end lost 3 bases, the J end lost 5 bases, and 14 bases lay between the germline ends. CDR3 size: 14 residues. Written as DNA, the CDR3 is TGCAGTGCTAGGACGGGACGCCAGGACAATGAGCAGTTCTTC. This codes for CSARTGRQDNEQFF.